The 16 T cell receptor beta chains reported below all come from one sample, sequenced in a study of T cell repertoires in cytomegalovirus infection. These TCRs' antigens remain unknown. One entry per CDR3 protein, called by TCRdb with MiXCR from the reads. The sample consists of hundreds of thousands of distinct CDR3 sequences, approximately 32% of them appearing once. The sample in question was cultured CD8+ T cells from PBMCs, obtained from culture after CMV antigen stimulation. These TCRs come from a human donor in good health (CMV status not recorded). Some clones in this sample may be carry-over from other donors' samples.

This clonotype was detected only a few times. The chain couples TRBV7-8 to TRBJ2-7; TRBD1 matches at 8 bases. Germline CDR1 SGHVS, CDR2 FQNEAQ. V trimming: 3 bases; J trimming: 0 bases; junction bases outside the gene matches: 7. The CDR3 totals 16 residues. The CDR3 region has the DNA TGTGCCAGCAGCTTGCAGGGGGCTGGAAGCTCCTACGAGCAGTACGTC. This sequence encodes CASSLQGAGSSYEQYV.

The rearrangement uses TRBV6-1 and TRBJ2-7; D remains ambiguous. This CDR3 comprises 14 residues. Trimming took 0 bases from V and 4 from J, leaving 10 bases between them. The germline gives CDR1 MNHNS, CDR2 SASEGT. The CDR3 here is CASSEALIGYEQYV. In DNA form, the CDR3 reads TGTGCCAGCAGTGAAGCGCTGATAGGTTACGAGCAGTACGTC.

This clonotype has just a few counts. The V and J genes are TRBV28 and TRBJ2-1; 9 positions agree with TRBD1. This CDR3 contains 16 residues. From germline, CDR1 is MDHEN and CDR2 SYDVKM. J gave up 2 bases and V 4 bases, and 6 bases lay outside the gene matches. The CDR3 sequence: CASSSRDRATYNEQFF. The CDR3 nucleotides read TGTGCCAGCAGTTCCAGGGACAGGGCTACCTACAATGAGCAGTTCTTC. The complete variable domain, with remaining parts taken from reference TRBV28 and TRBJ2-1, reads DVKVTQSSRYLVKRTGEKVFLECVQDMDHENMFWYRQDPGLGLRLIYFSYDVKMKEKGDIPEGYSVSREKKERFSLILESASTNQTSMYLCASSSRDRATYNEQFFGPGTRLTVL.

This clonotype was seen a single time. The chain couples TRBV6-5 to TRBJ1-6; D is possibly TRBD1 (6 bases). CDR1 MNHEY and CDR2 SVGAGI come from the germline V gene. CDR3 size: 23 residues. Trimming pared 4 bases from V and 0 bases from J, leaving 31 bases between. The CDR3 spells CASSFSGGWGGRPGSSYNSPLHF. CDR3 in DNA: TGTGCCAGCAGTTTTTCTGGGGGCTGGGGGGGGCGCCCCGGAAGCTCCTATAATTCACCCCTCCACTTT.

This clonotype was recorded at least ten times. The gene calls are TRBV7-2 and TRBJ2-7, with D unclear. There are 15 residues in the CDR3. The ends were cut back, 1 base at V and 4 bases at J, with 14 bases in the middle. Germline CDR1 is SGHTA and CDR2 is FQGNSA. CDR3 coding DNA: TGTGCCAGCAGCTTAGGGGCCGGCGGCCTTTACGAGCAGTACTTC. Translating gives CASSLGAGGLYEQYF.

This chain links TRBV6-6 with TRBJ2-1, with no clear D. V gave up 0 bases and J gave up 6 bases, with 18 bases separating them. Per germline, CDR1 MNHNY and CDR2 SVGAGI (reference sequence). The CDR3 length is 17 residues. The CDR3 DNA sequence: TGTGCCAGCAGTTACTCGATTTCCGTGGGGTTTGGCAATGAGCAGTTCTTC. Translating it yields CASSYSISVGFGNEQFF.

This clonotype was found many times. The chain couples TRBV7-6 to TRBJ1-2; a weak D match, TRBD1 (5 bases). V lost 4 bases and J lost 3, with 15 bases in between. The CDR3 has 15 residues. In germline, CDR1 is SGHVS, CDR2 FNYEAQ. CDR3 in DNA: TGTGCCAGCAGCTCGGATACGTGGACACACTATGGCTACACCTTC. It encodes CASSSDTWTHYGYTF.

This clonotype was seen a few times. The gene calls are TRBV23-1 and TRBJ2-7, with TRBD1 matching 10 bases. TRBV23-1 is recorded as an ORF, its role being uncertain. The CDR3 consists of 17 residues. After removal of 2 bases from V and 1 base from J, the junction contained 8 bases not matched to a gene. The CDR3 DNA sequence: TGCGCCAGCAGTCAAACCGGGGGACAGGGGTTTTCCTACGAGCAGTACGTC. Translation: CASSQTGGQGFSYEQYV.

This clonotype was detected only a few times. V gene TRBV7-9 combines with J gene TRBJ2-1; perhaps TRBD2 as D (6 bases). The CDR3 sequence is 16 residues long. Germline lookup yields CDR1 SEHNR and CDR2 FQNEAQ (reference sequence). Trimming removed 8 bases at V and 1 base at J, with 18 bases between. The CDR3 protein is CASPVGPGESYNEQFF. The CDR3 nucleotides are TGTGCCAGCCCTGTAGGGCCGGGGGAGTCCTACAATGAGCAGTTCTTC.

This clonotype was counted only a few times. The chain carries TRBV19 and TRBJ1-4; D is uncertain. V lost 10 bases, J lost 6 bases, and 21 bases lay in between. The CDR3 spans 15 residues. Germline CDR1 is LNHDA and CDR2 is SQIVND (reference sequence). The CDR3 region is CATKTTLGLDEKLFF. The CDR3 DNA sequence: TGTGCCACCAAGACGACCTTAGGATTAGATGAAAAACTGTTTTTT. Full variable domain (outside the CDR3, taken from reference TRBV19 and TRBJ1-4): DGGITQSPKYLFRKEGQNVTLSCEQNLNHDAMYWYRQDPGQGLRLIYYSQIVNDFQKGDIAEGYSVSREKKESFPLTVTSAQKNPTAFYLCATKTTLGLDEKLFFGSGTQLSVL.

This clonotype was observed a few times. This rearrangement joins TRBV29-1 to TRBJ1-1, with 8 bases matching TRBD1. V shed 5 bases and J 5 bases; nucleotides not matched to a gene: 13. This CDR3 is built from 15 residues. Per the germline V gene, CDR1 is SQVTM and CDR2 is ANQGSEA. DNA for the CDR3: TGCAGCGTTCTCGGGACAGGAGGGGTGGGGACTGAAGCTTTCTTT. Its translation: CSVLGTGGVGTEAFF.

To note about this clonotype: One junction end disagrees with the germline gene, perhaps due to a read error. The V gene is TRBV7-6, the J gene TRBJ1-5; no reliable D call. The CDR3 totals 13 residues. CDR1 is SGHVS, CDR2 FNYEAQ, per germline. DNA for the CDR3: TGTGTCAGCAGCCGTACTATCAATCAGCCCCAGCATTTT. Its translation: CVSSRTINQPQHF.

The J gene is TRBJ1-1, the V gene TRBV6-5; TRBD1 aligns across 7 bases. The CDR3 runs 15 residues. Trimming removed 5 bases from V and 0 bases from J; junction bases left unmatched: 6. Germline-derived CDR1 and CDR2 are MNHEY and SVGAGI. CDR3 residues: CASSLFRGVNTEAFF. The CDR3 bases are TGTGCCAGCAGTCTGTTCAGGGGGGTGAACACTGAAGCTTTCTTT.

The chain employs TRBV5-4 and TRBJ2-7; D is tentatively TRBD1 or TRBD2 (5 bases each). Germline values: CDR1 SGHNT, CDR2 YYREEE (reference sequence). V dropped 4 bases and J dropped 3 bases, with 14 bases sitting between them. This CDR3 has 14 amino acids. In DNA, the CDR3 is TGTGCCAGCAGCGGATCCGGGACCTACTACGAGCAGTACTTC. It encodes CASSGSGTYYEQYF.

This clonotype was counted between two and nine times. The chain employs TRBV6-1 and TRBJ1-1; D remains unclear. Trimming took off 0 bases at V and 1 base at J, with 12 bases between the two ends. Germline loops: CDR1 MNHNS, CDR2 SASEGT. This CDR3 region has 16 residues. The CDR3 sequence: CASSEALFEGNTEAFF. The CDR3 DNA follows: TGTGCCAGCAGTGAAGCGCTCTTTGAGGGGAACACTGAAGCTTTCTTT.

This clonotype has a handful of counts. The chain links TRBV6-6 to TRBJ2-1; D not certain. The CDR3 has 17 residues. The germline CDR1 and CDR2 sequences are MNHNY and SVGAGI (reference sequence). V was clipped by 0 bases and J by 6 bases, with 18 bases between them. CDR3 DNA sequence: TGTGCCAGCAGTTACTCAAAGGGCTCCCGCCGTACCAATGAGCAGTTCTTC. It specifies CASSYSKGSRRTNEQFF.